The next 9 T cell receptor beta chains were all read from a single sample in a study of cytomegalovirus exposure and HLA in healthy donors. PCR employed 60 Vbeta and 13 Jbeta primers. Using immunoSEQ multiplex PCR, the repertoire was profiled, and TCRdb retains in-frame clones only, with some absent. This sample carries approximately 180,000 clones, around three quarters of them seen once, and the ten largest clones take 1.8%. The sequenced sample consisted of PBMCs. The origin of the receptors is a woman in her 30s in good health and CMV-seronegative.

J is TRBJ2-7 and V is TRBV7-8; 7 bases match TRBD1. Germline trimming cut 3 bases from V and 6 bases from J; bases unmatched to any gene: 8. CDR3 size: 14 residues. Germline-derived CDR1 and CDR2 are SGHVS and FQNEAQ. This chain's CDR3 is CASSFTSTGSEQYF. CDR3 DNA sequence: TGTGCCAGCAGCTTCACATCGACAGGGAGCGAGCAGTACTTC.

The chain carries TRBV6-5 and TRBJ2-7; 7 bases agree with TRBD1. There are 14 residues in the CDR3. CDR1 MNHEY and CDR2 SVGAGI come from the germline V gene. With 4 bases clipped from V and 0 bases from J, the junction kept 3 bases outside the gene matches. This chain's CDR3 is CASSSYRGSYEQYF. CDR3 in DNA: TGTGCCAGCAGTTCATACAGGGGCTCCTACGAGCAGTACTTC.

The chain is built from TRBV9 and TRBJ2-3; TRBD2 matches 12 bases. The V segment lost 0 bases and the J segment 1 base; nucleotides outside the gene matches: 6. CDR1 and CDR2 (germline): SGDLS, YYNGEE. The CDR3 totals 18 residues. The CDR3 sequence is CASSVATGLAGRTDTQYF. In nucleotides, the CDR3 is TGTGCCAGCAGCGTAGCGACCGGACTAGCGGGACGCACAGATACGCAGTATTTT.

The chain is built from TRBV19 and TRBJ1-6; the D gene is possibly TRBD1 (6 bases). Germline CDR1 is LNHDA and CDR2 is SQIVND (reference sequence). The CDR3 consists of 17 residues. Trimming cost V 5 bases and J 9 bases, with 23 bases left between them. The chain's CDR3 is CASSDSGRGGPGSPLHF. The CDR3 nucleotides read TGTGCCAGTAGTGACTCCGGGAGGGGGGGTCCGGGTTCACCCCTCCACTTT.

Written as DNA, the CDR3 is TGTGCCTGGAGGATTTACAGGGGAGCTAATGAAAAACTGTTTTTT. It translates to CAWRIYRGANEKLFF. The genes are TRBV30 and TRBJ1-4, with 7 bases that match TRBD1. The CDR3 sequence is 15 residues long. The V gene's germline CDR1 is GTSNPN and CDR2 SVGIG (reference sequence). V was pared by 3 bases and J by 3 bases, with 7 bases of the junction left unmatched.

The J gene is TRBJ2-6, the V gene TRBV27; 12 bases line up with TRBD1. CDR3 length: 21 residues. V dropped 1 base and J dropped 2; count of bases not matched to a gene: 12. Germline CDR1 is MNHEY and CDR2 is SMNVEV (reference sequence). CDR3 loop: CASSLFMGRGQGAPGANVLTF. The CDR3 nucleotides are TGTGCCAGCAGTTTATTTATGGGGAGGGGACAGGGGGCGCCTGGGGCCAACGTCCTGACTTTC.

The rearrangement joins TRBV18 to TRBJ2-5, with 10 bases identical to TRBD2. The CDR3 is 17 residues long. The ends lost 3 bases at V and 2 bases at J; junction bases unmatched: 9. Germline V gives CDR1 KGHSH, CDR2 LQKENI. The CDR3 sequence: CASSPSLGTSEQETQYF. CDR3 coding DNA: TGTGCCAGCTCACCTAGTCTTGGGACTAGCGAGCAAGAGACCCAGTACTTC.

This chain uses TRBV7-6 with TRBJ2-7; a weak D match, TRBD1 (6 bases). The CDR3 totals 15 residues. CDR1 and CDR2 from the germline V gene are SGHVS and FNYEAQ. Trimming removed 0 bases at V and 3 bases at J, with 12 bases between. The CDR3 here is CASSLAWQGNYEQYF. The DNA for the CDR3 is TGTGCCAGCAGCTTAGCGTGGCAGGGGAACTACGAGCAGTACTTC.

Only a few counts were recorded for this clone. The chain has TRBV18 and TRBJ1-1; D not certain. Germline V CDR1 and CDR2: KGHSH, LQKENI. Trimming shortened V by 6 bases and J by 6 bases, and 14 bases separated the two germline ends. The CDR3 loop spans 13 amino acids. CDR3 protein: CASSLSRSAEAFF. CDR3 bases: TGTGCCAGCTCGCTCTCACGGTCGGCTGAAGCTTTCTTT.